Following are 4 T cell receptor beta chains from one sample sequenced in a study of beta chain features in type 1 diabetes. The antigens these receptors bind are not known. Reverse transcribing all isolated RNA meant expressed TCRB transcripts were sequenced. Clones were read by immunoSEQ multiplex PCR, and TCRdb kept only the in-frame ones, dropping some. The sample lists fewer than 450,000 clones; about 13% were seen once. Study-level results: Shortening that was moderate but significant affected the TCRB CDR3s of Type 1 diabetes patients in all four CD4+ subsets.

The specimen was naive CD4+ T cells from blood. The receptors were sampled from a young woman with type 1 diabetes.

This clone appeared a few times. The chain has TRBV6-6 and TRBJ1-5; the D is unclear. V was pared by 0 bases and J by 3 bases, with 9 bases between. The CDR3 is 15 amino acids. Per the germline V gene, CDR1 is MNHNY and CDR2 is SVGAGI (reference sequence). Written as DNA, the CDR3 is TGTGCCAGCAGTTACTCGTGGCAGATCAATCAGCCCCAGCATTTT. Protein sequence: CASSYSWQINQPQHF.

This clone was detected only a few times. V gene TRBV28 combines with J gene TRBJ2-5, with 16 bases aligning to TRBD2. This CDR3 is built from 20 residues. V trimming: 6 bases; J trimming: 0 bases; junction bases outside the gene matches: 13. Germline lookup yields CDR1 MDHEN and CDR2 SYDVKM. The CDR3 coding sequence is TGTGCCAGCAGCCGGCGACCTGGGACTAGCGGGAGGGAGTACCAAGAGACCCAGTACTTC. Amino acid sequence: CASSRRPGTSGREYQETQYF.

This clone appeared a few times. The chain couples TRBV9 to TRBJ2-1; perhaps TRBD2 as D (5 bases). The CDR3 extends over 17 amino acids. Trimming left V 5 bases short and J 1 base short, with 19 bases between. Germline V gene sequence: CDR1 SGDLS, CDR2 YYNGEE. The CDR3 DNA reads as TGTGCCAGCAGTACGATCTGGGCTAGCAATTCCTACAATGAGCAGTTCTTC. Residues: CASSTIWASNSYNEQFF. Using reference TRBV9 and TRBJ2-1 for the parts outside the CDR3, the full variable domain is DSGVTQTPKHLITATGQRVTLRCSPRSGDLSVYWYQQSLDQGLQFLIQYYNGEERAKGNILERFSAQQFPDLHSELNLSSLELGDSALYFCASSTIWASNSYNEQFFGPGTRLTVL.

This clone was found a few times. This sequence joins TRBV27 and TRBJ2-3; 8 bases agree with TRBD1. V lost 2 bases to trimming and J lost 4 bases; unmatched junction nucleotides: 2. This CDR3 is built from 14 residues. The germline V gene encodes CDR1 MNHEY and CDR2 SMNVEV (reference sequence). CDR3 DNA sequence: TGTGCCAGCAGTTTACAGGGGGCCCCAGATACGCAGTATTTT. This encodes CASSLQGAPDTQYF.